A single sample is the source of the 7 T cell receptor beta chains below, sequenced in a study of blood T cells in healthy people across ages. It was with a sample-barcoded 5' primer and a J-beta primer mix that a second PCR of roughly 7 to 12 cycles was run. TCRdb used MiXCR to reprocess the 5' RACE reads, holding one entry per CDR3 protein. The sample includes roughly 720,000 distinct CDR3 sequences, 53% of them seen just once. Sequenced material: blood. The receptor set was obtained from a man of 80 years or more in good health.

This chain uses TRBV12-3 or TRBV12-4 with TRBJ2-5; D uncertain. The CDR3 covers 14 residues. The ends were cut back, 6 bases at V and 2 bases at J, with 13 bases in the middle. The CDR3: CASSPLSNQETQYF. The CDR3 DNA reads TGTGCCAGCAGCCCCCTTAGCAATCAAGAGACCCAGTACTTC.

The chain couples TRBV6-1 to TRBJ2-1, with TRBD2 identical over 11 bases. Trimming removed 10 bases from V and 6 bases from J; junction bases left unmatched: 11. The germline V gene encodes CDR1 MNHNS and CDR2 SASEGT. The CDR3 totals 15 residues. The CDR3 coding sequence is TGTGCCACCTGGGAGGGGACTAGCGGAGCCAATGAGCAGTTCTTC. It is translated as CATWEGTSGANEQFF.

V gene TRBV29-1 combines with J gene TRBJ2-1; 7 positions match TRBD2. CDR1 and CDR2 (germline): SQVTM, ANQGSEA. This CDR3 has 15 residues. Losses at the gene ends were 3 bases for V and 4 bases for J; bases not matched to a gene: 9. CDR3 in DNA: TGCAGCGTTGATCAGCGGGGCGGAACTTACAATGAGCAGTTCTTC. This codes for CSVDQRGGTYNEQFF.

The V and J genes are TRBV20-1 and TRBJ1-5; D is possibly TRBD1 (6 bases). V lost 1 base and J 4 bases, leaving 8 bases between the germline ends. The CDR3 spans 13 residues. CDR1 is DFQATT, CDR2 SNEGSKA, per germline (reference sequence). CDR3 protein: CSARVDRNQPQHF. The CDR3 DNA is TGCAGTGCTAGAGTCGACAGGAATCAGCCCCAGCATTTT.

This sequence joins TRBV5-1 and TRBJ2-7; maybe TRBD1 (6 bases). Trimming pared 3 bases from V and 5 bases from J, leaving 12 bases between. CDR1 is SGHRS, CDR2 YFSETQ, per germline. The CDR3 covers 13 residues. The CDR3 is CASSWTTGNEQYF. In DNA form, the CDR3 reads TGCGCCAGCAGCTGGACAACAGGGAACGAGCAGTACTTC.

This rearrangement joins TRBV7-8 to TRBJ2-7, with 10 bases that match TRBD2. Looked up from germline, CDR1 is SGHVS and CDR2 is FQNEAQ. Losses at the gene ends were 1 base for V and 4 bases for J; bases not matched to a gene: 7. The CDR3 totals 16 residues. CDR3 nucleotides: TGTGCCAGCAGCTTAGGTCCTAGCGGGAGTGGATACGAGCAGTACTTC. Its protein product is CASSLGPSGSGYEQYF. The full variable domain, in which reference TRBV7-8 and TRBJ2-7 provide the parts outside the CDR3, is GAGVSQSPRYKVAKRGQDVALRCDPISGHVSLFWYQQALGQGPEFLTYFQNEAQLDKSGLPSDRFFAERPEGSVSTLKIQRTQQEDSAVYLCASSLGPSGSGYEQYFGPGTRLTVT.

In DNA form, the CDR3 reads TGTGCCAGCAGCTTGGGCGGGAGCACAGAGACCCAGTACTTC. It is translated as CASSLGGSTETQYF. The chain has TRBV5-4 and TRBJ2-7, with 7 nucleotides matching TRBD2. Near its end, the DNA agrees better with TRBJ2-5, so the J call may be wrong. CDR1 and CDR2 (germline): SGHNT, YYREEE (reference sequence). The CDR3 contains 14 residues.